The rows below give T cell receptor beta chains drawn from one sample of a study of radiation and T cells in renal cell carcinoma. The repertoire was sequenced with immunoSEQ multiplex PCR; TCRdb's copy has only in-frame clones and lacks some. The sample has tens of thousands of clones, approximately 80% seen once. This material consisted of blood, taken from a patient whose treatment included radiotherapy and nephrectomy. The receptor set was obtained from a man aged 60-69 years with renal cell carcinoma. Each CDR3 is given with its conserved first and last residue. Size values are once, few and many counts, or a class for expanded clones, and some rows have none.

v_call	clone_size	cdr3_aa
TRBV5-1	-	CASSLTDRENNEQFF
TRBV19	-	CASSTRRYQETQYF
TRBV5-1	-	CASSLLVGGNEQFF
TRBV7-8	-	CASSWGLAGSNGELFF
TRBV10-3	-	CAISESKGGGETQYF
TRBV30	-	CAWIQQGFSGNTIYF
TRBV9	few	CASSVALSGNTGELFF
TRBV27	few	CASRLSNTGELFF
TRBV19	-	CASNLRGGSYGYTF
TRBV27	once	CASSFSGQQGAYEQYF
TRBV9	-	CASSVESGSGVEQFF
TRBV10-3	-	CAISDNRQTNSKF
TRBV7-9	once	CASSLQPGEGPGEAFF
TRBV15	-	CATSRDPTQGSYEQYF
TRBV27	-	CASSKGGLYTEAFF
TRBV7-3	-	CASSPGGGREQYF
TRBV6-5	once	CASAFGQGWYEQYF
TRBV6-5	-	CASRYTNSYEQYF
TRBV6-6	-	CASSYSIQANTEAFF
TRBV30	-	CAWTTRVSPLHF
TRBV4-3	-	CASSQDRASGLDEQYF
TRBV7-9	-	CASQVQLEAFF
TRBV30	few	CAWSSIENRAFYTEAFF
TRBV7-2	-	CASSVMRLEQYF
TRBV30	-	CAWRGAGAYNEQFF
TRBV6-1	-	CASSEAFGHVDFYEKTQYF
TRBV5-6	-	CASSLLVGETQYF
TRBV18	-	CASSRLQDRGILQETQYF
TRBV5-1	-	CASSFLAGGPPGELFF
TRBV18	once	CASSRGTVYGYTF
TRBV2	-	CASSRDSANEQFF
TRBV4-1	-	CASTTTRDEGTEAFF
TRBV11-2	-	CASSVPGPPYEQYF
TRBV11-2	once	CASSLGPPRGQYF
TRBV29-1	-	CSVQRDGTYEQYF
TRBV27	-	CASSFSLGGGDGYTF
TRBV29-1	few	CSVSPGQGRGAFF
TRBV4-3	-	CASSQASGVYSPLHF
TRBV10-3	-	CATHGGEFSYEQYF
TRBV7-2	-	CASSLGWNTEAFF
TRBV4-1	-	CASSQVKPPRPRPGQGYEQYF
TRBV5-1	once	CASSPGTGGETQYF
TRBV6-1	-	CASIWTGTNQPQHF
TRBV2	-	CASSATKGYTF
TRBV6-1	-	CASSEGRGRDYGYTF
TRBV27	medium-sized	CASSLGNWGYEQYF
TRBV6-4	-	CASLVFSRRFNYGYTF
TRBV7-2	once	CASRLNRLNEAFF
TRBV6-5	few	CASSRTGLDEQYF